The rows below give T cell receptor beta chains drawn from one sample of a study of blood T cell repertoires in COVID-19. The table came from immunoSEQ multiplex PCR; TCRdb's copy has only in-frame clones and leaves some out. The repertoire holds some 250,000 clones, with about 90% as singletons. Sequencing was performed on PBMCs or T cells enriched from blood (not recorded which). All receptors derive from a human donor in a cohort exposed to, infected with or recovered from COVID-19 (not recorded which). The donor label of this sample is uncertain. Each CDR3 is given with its conserved first and last residue. The D gene is left open where the match is weak. A clone size is listed for some rows: how often the clone was seen (once, few, many), or a class if it is expanded.

V	D	J	size	CDR3	DNA
TRBV15	TRBD2	TRBJ2-2	NA	CATSMSGANTGELFF	TGTGCCACCAGTATGAGCGGGGCGAACACCGGGGAGCTGTTTTTT
TRBV28	NA	TRBJ1-2	few	CASSFGGWTVNTTRHPNYGYTF	TGTGCCAGCAGTTTTGGGGGGTGGACGGTGAATACGACCCGACACCCCAACTATGGCTACACCTTC
TRBV6-2/TRBV6-3	NA	TRBJ2-2	NA	CASSYKRGNTGELFF	TGTGCCAGCAGTTACAAACGGGGGAACACCGGGGAGCTGTTTTTT
TRBV7-2	TRBD1	TRBJ2-7	NA	CASSSAQGAQYEQYF	TGTGCCAGCAGCTCCGCCCAGGGGGCTCAATACGAGCAGTACTTC
TRBV10-3	TRBD1	TRBJ2-2	NA	CAIRSDRGYTGELFF	TGTGCCATAAGATCAGACAGGGGCTACACCGGGGAGCTGTTTTTT
TRBV5-1	TRBD1	TRBJ1-1	NA	CASKGGRMNTEAFF	TGCGCCAGCAAAGGGGGCCGTATGAACACTGAAGCTTTCTTT
TRBV5-8	NA	TRBJ2-2	NA	CASSLPPVRVIAGELFF	TGTGCCAGCAGCCTCCCGCCTGTCCGGGTTATCGCCGGGGAGCTGTTTTTT
TRBV24-1	NA	TRBJ1-2	NA	CATSDLDSYGYTF	TGTGCCACCAGTGATCTTGACAGCTATGGCTACACCTTC
TRBV19	TRBD1	TRBJ1-5	NA	CASTPGQGLQPQHF	TGTGCCAGTACCCCGGGACAGGGTTTGCAGCCCCAGCATTTT
TRBV29-1	NA	TRBJ2-7	once	CSVGGNSYEQYF	TGCAGCGTTGGAGGCAACTCCTACGAGCAGTACTTC
TRBV11-2	TRBD1	TRBJ2-6	NA	CASSYSGGPGANVLTF	TGTGCCAGCAGTTACTCAGGGGGCCCTGGGGCCAACGTCCTGACTTTC
TRBV4-3	NA	TRBJ1-2	NA	CASSPGRGAGYTF	TGCGCCAGCAGCCCCGGACGTGGGGCGGGCTACACCTTC
TRBV29-1	TRBD1	TRBJ1-4	NA	CSVVLQGGEKLFF	TGCAGCGTTGTTTTACAGGGGGGGGAAAAACTGTTTTTT
TRBV4-2	TRBD1	TRBJ1-4	NA	CASSQRQGEEKRGLFF	TGTGCCAGCAGCCAGAGACAGGGGGAAGAGAAAAGGGGTTTGTTTTTT
TRBV30	TRBD1	TRBJ2-7	NA	CAWSVRGPYEQYF	TGTGCCTGGAGTGTTAGGGGGCCGTACGAGCAGTACTTC
TRBV5-1	NA	TRBJ2-3	NA	CASSLPGDTQYF	TGCGCCAGCAGCCTACCCGGGGATACGCAGTATTTT
TRBV19	NA	TRBJ1-2	NA	CASSIRGVDGYTF	TGTGCCAGTAGTATTCGCGGGGTAGATGGCTACACCTTC